These 17 T cell receptor beta chains were sequenced from one sample in a study of cytotoxic CD8 clonotypes in ibrutinib-treated CLL. Profiling relied on immunoSEQ multiplex PCR, and the TCRdb table lists in-frame clones only, not all of them. The sample consists of around 200,000 clones, over 65% of them appearing once. The sample here was PBMCs, taken after 12 months of ibrutinib treatment. All receptors come from a human donor with chronic lymphocytic leukemia.

The chain joins TRBV5-1 to TRBJ1-2; TRBD1 matches at 11 bases. The CDR3 has 16 residues. Trimming cost V 4 bases and J 9 bases; bases outside gene matches: 14. Germline CDR1 is SGHRS and CDR2 is YFSETQ. CDR3 bases: TGCGCCAGCAGCCTCCAACCCCCGGGACAGGGGGATCGCTACACCTTC. Translating gives CASSLQPPGQGDRYTF.

This sequence joins TRBV5-6 and TRBJ2-3; 8 bases align to TRBD1. Germline CDR1 SGHDT, CDR2 YYEEEE. Trimming at V came to 4 bases and at J to 5 bases, leaving 6 bases not matched to a gene. The CDR3 extends over 14 amino acids. In DNA, the CDR3 is TGTGCCAGCAGCCGCCGACAGGGGAGAGATACGCAGTATTTT. Translating it yields CASSRRQGRDTQYF.

This sequence joins TRBV30 and TRBJ2-3; 8 nucleotides line up with TRBD1. CDR1 is GTSNPN and CDR2 is SVGIG in the germline V gene (reference sequence). V shed 0 bases and J 4 bases; nucleotides not matched to a gene: 12. This CDR3 has 17 amino acids. The CDR3 is CAWSVPGTGNRPDTQYF. CDR3 coding DNA: TGTGCCTGGAGTGTCCCCGGGACAGGTAATCGCCCAGATACGCAGTATTTT.

Here the CDR3 DNA reads TGTGCCAGCAGTGCGGGCTTCACCACAGATACGCAGTATTTT. Protein sequence: CASSAGFTTDTQYF. The genes are TRBV6-4 and TRBJ2-3; D is undetermined. CDR1 is MRHNA, CDR2 SNTAGT, per germline. This CDR3 region has 14 residues. The V end lost 4 bases, the J end lost 2 bases, and 10 bases lay between the germline ends.

As DNA, the CDR3 is TGTGCCAGCAAGAAACAGGGGGGTGGCTACGAGCAGTACTTC. It is translated as CASKKQGGGYEQYF. This rearrangement joins TRBV28 to TRBJ2-7; 8 nucleotides align to TRBD1. Germline V gene sequence: CDR1 MDHEN, CDR2 SYDVKM. CDR3 length equals 14 residues. V lost 7 bases, J lost 3 bases, and 8 bases stayed unmatched.

The V call is TRBV11-3, the J call TRBJ1-3; D is uncertain. Germline V gives CDR1 SGHNT, CDR2 YENEEA. Trimming cost V 6 bases and J 9 bases, with 21 bases left between them. This CDR3 has 15 amino acids. CDR3: CASRLPSTDGVTIYF. The DNA for the CDR3 is TGTGCCAGCAGGTTACCCTCCACTGATGGGGTCACCATATATTTT. Together with reference TRBV11-3 and TRBJ1-3, the CDR3 gives the full variable domain: EAGVVQSPRYKIIEKKQPVAFWCNPISGHNTLYWYLQNLGQGPELLIRYENEEAVDDSQLPKDRFSAERLKGVDSTLKIQPAELGDSAVYLCASRLPSTDGVTIYFGEGSWLTVV.

The V and J genes are TRBV6-5 and TRBJ2-7; 13 bases line up with TRBD2. This CDR3 is built from 15 residues. Germline values: CDR1 MNHEY, CDR2 SVGAGI. Trimming removed 7 bases from V and 6 bases from J; junction bases left unmatched: 9. For the CDR3, the DNA is TGTGCCAGCACCTACGGGACTAGCGGGACTGGCGAGCAGTACTTC. Translating gives CASTYGTSGTGEQYF.

Here the CDR3 reads CASSLWGFGNQPQHF. CDR3 bases: TGTGCCAGCAGCTTGTGGGGGTTTGGCAATCAGCCCCAGCATTTT. The chain carries TRBV5-6 and TRBJ1-5, with D maybe TRBD1 (5 bases). Trimming shortened V by 1 base and J by 2 bases, and 10 bases separated the two germline ends. Germline-derived CDR1 and CDR2 are SGHDT and YYEEEE. CDR3 length: 15 amino acids.

In its sample, this clone was seen a few times. This chain uses TRBV9 with TRBJ1-1; a weak D match, TRBD1 (6 bases). V was cut by 6 bases and J by 5 bases, with 17 bases left in between. The CDR3 is 14 residues long. Germline lookup yields CDR1 SGDLS and CDR2 YYNGEE. The CDR3, as DNA: TGTGCCAGCAACGAAGGACAGCGGAGGACTGAAGCTTTCTTT. It encodes CASNEGQRRTEAFF.

This clone was seen only a few times. The rearrangement uses TRBV30 and TRBJ2-2; TRBD1 might be the D (7 bases). Trimming stripped 3 bases from V and 4 bases from J, with 18 bases between. The CDR3 is made up of 16 amino acids. Germline V CDR1 and CDR2: GTSNPN, SVGIG (reference sequence). The CDR3 region has the DNA TGTGCCTGGAGGAGGGCCAGGGGGGCGGGCACCGGGGAGCTGTTTTTT. It encodes CAWRRARGAGTGELFF.

The CDR3: CASSPDLNTGELFF. Written as DNA, the CDR3 is TGTGCCAGCTCACCAGACTTGAACACCGGGGAGCTGTTTTTT. The rearrangement joins TRBV18 to TRBJ2-2; D ambiguous. V lost 2 bases, J lost 1 base, and 5 bases lay in between. The CDR3 runs to 14 residues. Germline loops: CDR1 KGHSH, CDR2 LQKENI.

The chain is built from TRBV18 and TRBJ2-2; no clear D. The CDR3 is made up of 13 amino acids. V dropped 3 bases and J dropped 4 bases, with 6 bases sitting between them. Germline lookup yields CDR1 KGHSH and CDR2 LQKENI. The CDR3 is CASSPWVTGELFF. CDR3 in DNA: TGTGCCAGCTCACCGTGGGTCACCGGGGAGCTGTTTTTT.

V is TRBV9 and J is TRBJ2-7, with D unresolved. Trimming took 0 bases from V and 6 from J, leaving 10 bases between them. Germline V CDR1 and CDR2: SGDLS, YYNGEE. The CDR3 extends over 13 amino acids. In nucleotides, the CDR3 is TGTGCCAGCAGCGTAGTCAGTCCCGGCGAGCAGTACTTC. It yields the protein CASSVVSPGEQYF.

This clone turned up a few times. The chain joins TRBV5-6 to TRBJ2-7; no definite D call. The CDR3 extends over 14 amino acids. Trimming cost V 2 bases and J 3 bases, with 12 bases left between them. Germline CDR1 SGHDT, CDR2 YYEEEE. The CDR3 loop reads CASSLRVGSYEQYF. CDR3 bases: TGTGCCAGCAGCTTAAGGGTGGGAAGCTACGAGCAGTACTTC.

The rearrangement joins TRBV29-1 to TRBJ2-2; 8 bases fit TRBD2. There are 15 residues in the CDR3. From germline, CDR1 is SQVTM and CDR2 ANQGSEA. Germline trimming cut 1 base from V and 2 bases from J; bases unmatched to any gene: 3. The DNA for the CDR3 is TGCAGCGTTGAAGTGGGGACTAGAAACACCGGGGAGCTGTTTTTT. This translates into CSVEVGTRNTGELFF.

This chain links TRBV28 with TRBJ1-2; D is undetermined. Trimming left V 2 bases short and J 3 bases short, with 13 bases between. From germline, CDR1 is MDHEN and CDR2 SYDVKM. The CDR3 runs 15 residues. The DNA of the CDR3 is TGTGCCAGCAGTTTAAGCGGCAGGCCCTACTATGGCTACACCTTC. The encoded protein is CASSLSGRPYYGYTF.

The chain joins TRBV6-6 to TRBJ2-2; no definite D call. The CDR3 is 14 amino acids. The V and J ends lost 4 bases and 2 bases respectively, with 8 bases between them. From germline, CDR1 is MNHNY and CDR2 SVGAGI (reference sequence). The CDR3 spells CASSCQANTGELFF. CDR3 in DNA: TGTGCCAGCAGTTGCCAGGCTAACACCGGGGAGCTGTTTTTT.